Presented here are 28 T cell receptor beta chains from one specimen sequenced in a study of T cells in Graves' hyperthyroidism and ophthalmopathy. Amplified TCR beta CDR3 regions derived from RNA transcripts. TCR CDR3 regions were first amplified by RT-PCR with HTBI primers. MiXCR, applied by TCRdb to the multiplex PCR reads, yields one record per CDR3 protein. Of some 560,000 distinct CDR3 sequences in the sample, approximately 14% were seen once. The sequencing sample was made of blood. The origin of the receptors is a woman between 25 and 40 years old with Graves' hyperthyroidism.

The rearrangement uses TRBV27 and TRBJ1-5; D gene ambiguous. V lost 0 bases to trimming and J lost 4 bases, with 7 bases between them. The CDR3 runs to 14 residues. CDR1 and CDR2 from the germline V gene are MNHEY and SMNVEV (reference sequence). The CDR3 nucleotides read TGTGCCAGCAGTTTATCGGGCAGAAATCAGCCCCAGCATTTT. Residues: CASSLSGRNQPQHF.

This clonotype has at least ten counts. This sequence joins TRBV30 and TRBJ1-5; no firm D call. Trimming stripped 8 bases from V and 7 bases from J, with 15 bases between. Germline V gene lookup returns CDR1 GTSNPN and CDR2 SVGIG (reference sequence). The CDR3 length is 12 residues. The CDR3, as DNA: TGTGCCGCTTCACTACAACGACAGCCCCAGCATTTT. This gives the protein CAASLQRQPQHF. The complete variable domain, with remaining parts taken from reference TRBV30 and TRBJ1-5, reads SQTIHQWPATLVQPVGSPLSLECTVEGTSNPNLYWYRQAAGRGLQLLFYSVGIGQISSEVPQNLSASRPQDRQFILSSKKLLLSDSGFYLCAASLQRQPQHFGDGTRLSIL.

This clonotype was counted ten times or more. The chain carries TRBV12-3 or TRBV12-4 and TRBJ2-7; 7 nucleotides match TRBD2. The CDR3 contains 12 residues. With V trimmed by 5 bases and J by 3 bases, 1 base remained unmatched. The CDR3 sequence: CASSASGYEQYF. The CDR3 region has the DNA TGTGCCAGCAGTGCTAGCGGCTACGAGCAGTACTTC.

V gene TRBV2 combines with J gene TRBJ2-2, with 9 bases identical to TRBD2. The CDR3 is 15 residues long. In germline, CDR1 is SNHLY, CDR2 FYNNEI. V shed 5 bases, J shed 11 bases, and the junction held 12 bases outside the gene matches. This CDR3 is CASSRAGGPAEELFF. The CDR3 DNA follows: TGTGCCAGCAGTCGGGCGGGAGGGCCTGCCGAAGAGCTGTTTTTT.

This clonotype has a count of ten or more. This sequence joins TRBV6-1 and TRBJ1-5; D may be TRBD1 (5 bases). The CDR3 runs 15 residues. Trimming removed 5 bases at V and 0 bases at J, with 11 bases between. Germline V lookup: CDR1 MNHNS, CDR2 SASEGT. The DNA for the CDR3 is TGTGCCAGCAGTTTTATAGGGGATAGCAATCAGCCCCAGCATTTT. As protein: CASSFIGDSNQPQHF.

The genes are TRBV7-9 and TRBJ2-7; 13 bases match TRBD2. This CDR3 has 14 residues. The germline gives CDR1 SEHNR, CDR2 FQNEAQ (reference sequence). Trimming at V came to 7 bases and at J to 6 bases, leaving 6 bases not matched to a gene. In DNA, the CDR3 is TGTGCCAGCACCGAACTAGCGGGAGGGCGCGAGCAGTACTTC. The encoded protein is CASTELAGGREQYF. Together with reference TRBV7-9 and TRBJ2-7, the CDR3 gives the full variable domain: DTGVSQNPRHKITKRGQNVTFRCDPISEHNRLYWYRQTLGQGPEFLTYFQNEAQLEKSRLLSDRFSAERPKGSFSTLEIQRTEQGDSAMYLCASTELAGGREQYFGPGTRLTVT.

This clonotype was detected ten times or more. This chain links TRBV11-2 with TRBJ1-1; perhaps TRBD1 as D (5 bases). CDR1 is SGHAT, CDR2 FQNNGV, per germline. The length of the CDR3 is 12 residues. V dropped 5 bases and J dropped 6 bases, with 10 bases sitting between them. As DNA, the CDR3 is TGTGCCAGCAGCATACAGGAAGCTGAAGCTTTCTTT. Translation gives CASSIQEAEAFF.

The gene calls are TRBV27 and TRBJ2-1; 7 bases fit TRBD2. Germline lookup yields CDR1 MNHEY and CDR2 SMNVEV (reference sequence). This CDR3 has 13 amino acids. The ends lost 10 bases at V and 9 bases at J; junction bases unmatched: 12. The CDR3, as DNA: TGTGCCACCCGAGGAGGGAGGGCCGGTGAGCAGTTCTTC. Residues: CATRGGRAGEQFF.

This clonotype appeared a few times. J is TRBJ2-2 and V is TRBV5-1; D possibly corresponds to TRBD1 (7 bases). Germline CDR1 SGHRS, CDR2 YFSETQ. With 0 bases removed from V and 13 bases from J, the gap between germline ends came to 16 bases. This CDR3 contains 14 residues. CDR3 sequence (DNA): TGCGCCAGCAGCTTGGATTCATGGCGGGACAGGCTGTTTTTT. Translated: CASSLDSWRDRLFF.

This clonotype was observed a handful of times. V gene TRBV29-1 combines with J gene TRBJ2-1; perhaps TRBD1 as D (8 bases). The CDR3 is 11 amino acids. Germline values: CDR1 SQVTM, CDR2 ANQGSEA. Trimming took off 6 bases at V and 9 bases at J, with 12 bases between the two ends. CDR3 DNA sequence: TGCAGCGTATACAGGGGGGGTGAGCAGTTCTTC. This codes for CSVYRGGEQFF.

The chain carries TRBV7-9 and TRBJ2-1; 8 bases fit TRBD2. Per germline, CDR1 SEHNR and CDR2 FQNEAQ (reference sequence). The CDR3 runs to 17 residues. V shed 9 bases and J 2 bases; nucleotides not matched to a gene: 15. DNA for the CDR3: TGTGCCAGTACCCCAAGGGCGGGGCGGGAGGCCTACAATGAGCAGTTCTTC. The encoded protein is CASTPRAGREAYNEQFF.

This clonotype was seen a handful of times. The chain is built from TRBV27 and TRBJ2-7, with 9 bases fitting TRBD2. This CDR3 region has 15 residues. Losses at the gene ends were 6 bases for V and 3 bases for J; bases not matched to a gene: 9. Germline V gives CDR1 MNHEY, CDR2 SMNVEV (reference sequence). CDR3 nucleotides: TGTGCCAGCAGCCTCAGTAGCGGGAGTCACTACGAGCAGTACTTC. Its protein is CASSLSSGSHYEQYF.

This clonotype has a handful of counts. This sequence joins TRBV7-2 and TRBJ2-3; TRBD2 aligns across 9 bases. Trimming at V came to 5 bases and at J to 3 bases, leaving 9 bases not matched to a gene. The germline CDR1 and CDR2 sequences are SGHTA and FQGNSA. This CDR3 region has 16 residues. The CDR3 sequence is CASSPRSGRRTDTQYF. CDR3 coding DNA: TGTGCCAGCAGCCCCCGTAGCGGGAGAAGAACAGATACGCAGTATTTT. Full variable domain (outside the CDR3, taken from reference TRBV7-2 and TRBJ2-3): GAGVSQSPSNKVTEKGKDVELRCDPISGHTALYWYRQSLGQGLEFLIYFQGNSAPDKSGLPSDRFSAERTGGSVSTLTIQRTQQEDSAVYLCASSPRSGRRTDTQYFGPGTRLTVL.

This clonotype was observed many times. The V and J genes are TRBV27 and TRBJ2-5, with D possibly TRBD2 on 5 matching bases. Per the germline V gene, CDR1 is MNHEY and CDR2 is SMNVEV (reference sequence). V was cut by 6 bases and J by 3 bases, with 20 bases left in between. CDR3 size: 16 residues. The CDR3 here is CASRPMGRVSEETQYF. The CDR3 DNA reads TGTGCCAGCAGGCCAATGGGGAGAGTAAGCGAAGAGACCCAGTACTTC.

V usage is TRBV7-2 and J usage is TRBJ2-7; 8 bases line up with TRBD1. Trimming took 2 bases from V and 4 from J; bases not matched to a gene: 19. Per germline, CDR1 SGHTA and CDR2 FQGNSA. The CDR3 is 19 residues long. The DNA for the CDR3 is TGTGCCAGCAGCTTAATGGATCGGCTGAGTGGCAGGGGGCAATACGAGCAGTACTTC. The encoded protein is CASSLMDRLSGRGQYEQYF.

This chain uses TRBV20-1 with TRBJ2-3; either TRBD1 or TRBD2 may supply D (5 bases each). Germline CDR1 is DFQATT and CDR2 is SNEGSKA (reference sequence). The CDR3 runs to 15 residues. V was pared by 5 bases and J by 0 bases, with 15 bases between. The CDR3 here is CSAGTPGPSTDTQYF. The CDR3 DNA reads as TGCAGTGCTGGGACGCCGGGACCGAGCACAGATACGCAGTATTTT.

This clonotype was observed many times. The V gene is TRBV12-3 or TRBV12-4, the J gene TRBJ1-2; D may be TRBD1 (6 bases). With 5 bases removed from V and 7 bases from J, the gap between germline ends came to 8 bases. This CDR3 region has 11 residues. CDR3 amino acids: CASSPQGGYTF. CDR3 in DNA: TGTGCCAGCAGTCCACAGGGTGGCTACACCTTC.

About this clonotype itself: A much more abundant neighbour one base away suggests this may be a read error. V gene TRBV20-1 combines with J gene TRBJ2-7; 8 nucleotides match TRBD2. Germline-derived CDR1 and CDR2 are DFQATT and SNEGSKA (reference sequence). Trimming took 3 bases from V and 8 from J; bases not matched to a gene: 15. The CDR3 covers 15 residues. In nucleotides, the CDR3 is TGCAGTGCTAGTGGAGCGGGAGCTCTAATAAACAAGCAGTACTTC. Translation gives CSASGAGALINKQYF.

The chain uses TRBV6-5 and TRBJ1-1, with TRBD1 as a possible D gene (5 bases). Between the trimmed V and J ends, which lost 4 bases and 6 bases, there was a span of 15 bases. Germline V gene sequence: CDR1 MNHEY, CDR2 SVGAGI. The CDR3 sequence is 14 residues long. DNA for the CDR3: TGTGCCAGCAGTTTGTGGGGGACCACTTCTGAAGCTTTCTTT. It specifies CASSLWGTTSEAFF.

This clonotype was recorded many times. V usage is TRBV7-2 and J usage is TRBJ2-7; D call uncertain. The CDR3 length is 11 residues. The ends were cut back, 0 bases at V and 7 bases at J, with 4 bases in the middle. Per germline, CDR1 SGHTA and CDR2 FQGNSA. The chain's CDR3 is CASSLAIEQYF. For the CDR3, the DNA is TGTGCCAGCAGCTTAGCGATTGAGCAGTACTTC.

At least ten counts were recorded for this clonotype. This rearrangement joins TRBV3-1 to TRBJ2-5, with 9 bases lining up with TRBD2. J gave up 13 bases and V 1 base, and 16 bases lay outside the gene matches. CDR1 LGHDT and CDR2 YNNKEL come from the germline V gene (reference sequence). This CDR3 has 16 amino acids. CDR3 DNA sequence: TGTGCCAGCAGCCAAGGAATTAGCGGGGGCCTCGGGGGTCCGTACTTC. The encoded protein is CASSQGISGGLGGPYF.

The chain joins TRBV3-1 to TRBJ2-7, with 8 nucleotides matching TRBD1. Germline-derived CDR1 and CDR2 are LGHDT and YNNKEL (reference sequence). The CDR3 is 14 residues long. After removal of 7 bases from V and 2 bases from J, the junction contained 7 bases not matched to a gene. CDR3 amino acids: CASTGQGGPYEQYF. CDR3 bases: TGTGCCAGCACCGGACAGGGCGGCCCCTACGAGCAGTACTTC.

The CDR3 here is CASSQEGLATPRNEQFF. CDR3 coding DNA: TGTGCCAGCAGCCAAGAGGGACTAGCGACTCCTCGGAATGAGCAGTTCTTC. The chain carries TRBV3-1 and TRBJ2-1, with 10 bases aligning to TRBD2. This CDR3 is 17 amino acids long. Germline CDR1 is LGHDT and CDR2 is YNNKEL (reference sequence). Trimming took 0 bases from V and 7 from J; bases not matched to a gene: 9.

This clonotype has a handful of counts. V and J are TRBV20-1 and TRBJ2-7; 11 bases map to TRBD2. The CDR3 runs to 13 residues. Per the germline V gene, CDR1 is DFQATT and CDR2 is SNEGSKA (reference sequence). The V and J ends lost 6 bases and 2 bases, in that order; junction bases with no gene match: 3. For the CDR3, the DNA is TGCAGTGCGACTAGCGGGATTACCTACGAGCAGTACTTC. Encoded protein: CSATSGITYEQYF.

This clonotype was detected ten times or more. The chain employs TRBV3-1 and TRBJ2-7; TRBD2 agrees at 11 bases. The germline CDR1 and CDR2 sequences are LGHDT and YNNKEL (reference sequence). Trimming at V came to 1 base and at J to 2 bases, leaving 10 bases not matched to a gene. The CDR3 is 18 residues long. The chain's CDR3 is CASSQVPRISGRAYEQYF. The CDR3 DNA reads TGTGCCAGCAGCCAAGTGCCCCGAATTAGCGGGAGGGCCTACGAGCAGTACTTC.

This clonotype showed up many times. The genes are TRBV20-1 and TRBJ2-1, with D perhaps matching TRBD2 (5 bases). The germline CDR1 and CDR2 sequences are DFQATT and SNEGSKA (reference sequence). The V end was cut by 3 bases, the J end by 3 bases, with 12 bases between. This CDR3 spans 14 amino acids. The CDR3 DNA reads TGCAGTGCTAGGCCGGGAATGGGCTACAATGAGCAGTTCTTC. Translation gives CSARPGMGYNEQFF.

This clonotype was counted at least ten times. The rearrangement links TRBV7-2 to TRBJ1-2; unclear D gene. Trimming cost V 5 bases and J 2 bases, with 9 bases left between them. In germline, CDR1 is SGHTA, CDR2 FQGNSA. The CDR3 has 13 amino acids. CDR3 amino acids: CASSKSVNYGYTF. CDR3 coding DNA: TGTGCCAGCAGCAAATCAGTAAACTATGGCTACACCTTC. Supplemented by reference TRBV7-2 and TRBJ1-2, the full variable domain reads GAGVSQSPSNKVTEKGKDVELRCDPISGHTALYWYRQSLGQGLEFLIYFQGNSAPDKSGLPSDRFSAERTGGSVSTLTIQRTQQEDSAVYLCASSKSVNYGYTFGSGTRLTVV.

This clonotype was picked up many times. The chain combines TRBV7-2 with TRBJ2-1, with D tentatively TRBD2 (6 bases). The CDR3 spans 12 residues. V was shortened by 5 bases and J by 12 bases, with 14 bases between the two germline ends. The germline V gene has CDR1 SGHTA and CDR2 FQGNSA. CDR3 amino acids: CASSPGAEMQFF. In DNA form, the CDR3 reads TGTGCCAGCAGCCCGGGAGCAGAGATGCAGTTCTTC.